These T cell receptor beta chains were read from a single sample in a study of blood T cell repertoires in COVID-19. TCRdb's copy holds only in-frame clones and misses some; the assay was immunoSEQ multiplex PCR. The profile shows fewer than 400,000 clones, 85% of them singletons. The sequenced material came from PBMCs or T cells enriched from blood (not recorded which). These receptors were obtained from a woman younger than 45 who had been exposed to COVID-19. Each CDR3 is given with its conserved first and last residue. A D gene is named only where the DNA matches it firmly. Clone size is not always given. Where it is, it says once, few, many or a class for expanded clones.

TRBJ1-3,NA,TRBV30,NA,CAWSPRQLFSGNTIYF,TGTGCCTGGAGTCCGCGACAGTTATTCTCTGGAAACACCATATATTTT
TRBJ2-3,NA,TRBV4-2,TRBD2,CASSQGGTSGSFSTDTQYF,TGTGCCAGCAGCCAAGGGGGGACTAGCGGGAGTTTTAGCACAGATACGCAGTATTTT
TRBJ1-6,NA,TRBV9,TRBD1,CASSDQTGGGNSPLHF,TGTGCCAGCAGCGACCAGACAGGGGGCGGAAATTCACCCCTCCACTTT
TRBJ1-2,NA,TRBV30,NA,CAWSVLRGTGGYTF,TGTGCCTGGAGTGTACTACGGGGTACTGGAGGCTACACCTTC
TRBJ1-1,NA,TRBV30,NA,CAWSVRAGRGTEAFF,TGTGCCTGGAGTGTACGTGCGGGGAGAGGCACTGAAGCTTTCTTT
TRBJ2-3,NA,TRBV4-3,TRBD2,CASSLQAAGNTDTQYF,TGCGCCAGCAGCCTACAAGCAGCGGGGAACACAGATACGCAGTATTTT
TRBJ1-2,NA,TRBV4-1,NA,CASSQPTAEGVGYTF,TGCGCCAGCAGCCAACCGACAGCGGAGGGTGTGGGCTACACCTTC
TRBJ1-4,NA,TRBV30,NA,CAWSSDSTVNEKLFF,TGTGCCTGGAGTTCGGACTCTACAGTTAATGAAAAACTGTTTTTT
TRBJ1-1,NA,TRBV30,NA,CAWLALNTEAFF,TGTGCCTGGCTGGCACTGAACACTGAAGCTTTCTTT
TRBJ1-1,NA,TRBV28,NA,CASSPHTVNTEAFF,TGTGCCAGCAGTCCGCACACAGTGAACACTGAAGCTTTCTTT
TRBJ2-7,NA,TRBV30,TRBD1,CAADRGRDYEQYF,TGTGCCGCGGACAGGGGGCGAGACTACGAGCAGTACTTC
TRBJ2-7,NA,TRBV28,TRBD2,CASNAPRGVGSYEQYF,TGTGCCAGCAACGCCCCTCGGGGGGTGGGCTCCTACGAGCAGTACTTC
TRBJ2-7,NA,TRBV9,TRBD1,CASSVEGTVDYEQYF,TGTGCCAGCAGCGTAGAGGGGACAGTGGACTACGAGCAGTACTTC
TRBJ2-1,once,TRBV9,NA,CASSVVGVSYNEQFF,TGTGCCAGCAGCGTAGTAGGGGTCTCCTACAATGAGCAGTTCTTC
TRBJ1-5,NA,TRBV30,TRBD1,CALDRGTYQPQHF,TGTGCCTTGGACAGGGGCACCTATCAGCCCCAGCATTTT
TRBJ2-5,NA,TRBV4-1,NA,CASSQDGQGTETQYF,TGCGCCAGCAGCCAAGATGGGCAGGGGACGGAGACCCAGTACTTC